The source of this T cell receptor (beta chain) is a study of CD8+CD57+ T cells in acquired aplastic anemia. CDR1 and CDR2 from the germline V gene are SGHVS and FNYEAQ. The CDR3 totals 17 residues. Germline trimming cut 1 base from V and 3 bases from J; bases unmatched to any gene: 3. Those patients picked for sequencing had displayed CD8+CD57+ cell expansion on flow cytometry. All patients were therapy-naive when blood was sampled. It was genomic DNA that served as the template for profiling TCR beta VDJ and CDR3. TCRdb ran MiXCR on the reads and lists one entry per CDR3 protein. Of under 250,000 distinct CDR3 sequences detected, 47% appear once; the ten largest clones hold roughly 8%.

The chain joins TRBV7-6 to TRBJ2-3; 14 nucleotides agree with TRBD2. Sequenced sample: sorted CD4+, CD8+, or CD8+CD57+ T cells (not recorded which) from PBMCs. The clonotype was recovered from a human donor with aplastic anemia. The CDR3, as DNA: TGTGCCAGCAGCTTAGGTGGGACTAGCGGGAGTACAGATACGCAGTATTTT. Encoded protein: CASSLGGTSGSTDTQYF.